One T cell receptor (beta chain) is described in this entry. Germline CDR1 MNHEY, CDR2 SVGAGI. The CDR3 has 16 residues. V was cut by 0 bases and J by 2 bases, with 14 bases left in between. This sample was included in a study of blood T cell repertoires in COVID-19. The assay was immunoSEQ multiplex PCR, and TCRdb's table has in-frame clones only and misses some. In the table there are approximately 150,000 clones, roughly 86% of which are singletons. This TCR derives from a woman in her forties or fifties with acute or convalescent COVID-19. V and J are TRBV6-5 and TRBJ2-7; D is perhaps TRBD1 (5 bases). Source material: peripheral blood. CDR3 loop: CASSYSSPDSPYEQYF. The DNA of the CDR3 is TGTGCCAGCAGTTACTCGAGCCCCGACAGTCCCTACGAGCAGTACTTC.